The following is a TCR beta chain sequence with its context. Sequencing was performed with immunoSEQ multiplex PCR; in TCRdb, only in-frame clones are kept and a portion is missing. The repertoire holds about 120,000 clones, with 75% to 95% as singletons. The data belong to a study of control samples from healthy donors and cancer patients. J lost 13 bases, V lost 4 bases, and 10 bases had no gene match. Germline CDR1 and CDR2: KGHDR and SFDVKD. The CDR3 extends over 16 amino acids. The TCR was taken from a man in his forties or fifties in good health. The genes are TRBV24-1 and TRBJ2-1; 15 bases agree with TRBD2. Sequences were obtained from blood. CDR3 DNA: TGTGCCACCAGTGACCCCGGACTAGCGGGGGGGCCGGTACAGTTCTTC. Encoded protein: CATSDPGLAGGPVQFF.